This T cell receptor (beta chain) originates from a study of cytomegalovirus exposure and HLA in healthy donors. For this clone: Its antigen is unknown.

Study observations and caveats: Reportedly, cytomegalovirus status was diagnosed with high sensitivity and specificity.

The ends lost 4 bases at V and 0 bases at J; junction bases unmatched: 9. The CDR3 has 16 amino acids. CDR1 and CDR2 (germline): SGHRS, YFSETQ. Sequenced by immunoSEQ multiplex PCR; TCRdb stores in-frame clones only, minus some. The sample lists tens of thousands of clones, around 94% occurring once. The V and J genes are TRBV5-1 and TRBJ1-2; 7 bases are a match to TRBD1. The source of this sequence is a young woman in good health and CMV-seronegative. The sample consisted of PBMCs. The CDR3 DNA sequence: TGCGCCAGCAGCCCGATTGACAGGGATCCTAACTATGGCTACACCTTC. The encoded protein is CASSPIDRDPNYGYTF.